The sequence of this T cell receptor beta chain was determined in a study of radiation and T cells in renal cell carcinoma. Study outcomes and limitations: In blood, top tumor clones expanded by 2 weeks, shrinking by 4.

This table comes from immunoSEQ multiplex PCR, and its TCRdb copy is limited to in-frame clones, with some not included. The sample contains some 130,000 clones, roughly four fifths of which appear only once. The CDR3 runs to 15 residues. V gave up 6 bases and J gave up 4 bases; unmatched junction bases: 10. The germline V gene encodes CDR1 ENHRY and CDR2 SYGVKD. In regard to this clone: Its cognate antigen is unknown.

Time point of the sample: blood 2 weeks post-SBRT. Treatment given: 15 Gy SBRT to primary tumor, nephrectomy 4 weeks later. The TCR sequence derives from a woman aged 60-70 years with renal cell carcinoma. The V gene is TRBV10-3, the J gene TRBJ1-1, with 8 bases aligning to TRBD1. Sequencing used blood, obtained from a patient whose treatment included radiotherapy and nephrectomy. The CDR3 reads CAISSMTGAGTEAFF. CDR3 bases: TGTGCCATCAGCTCTATGACAGGGGCCGGCACTGAAGCTTTCTTT.